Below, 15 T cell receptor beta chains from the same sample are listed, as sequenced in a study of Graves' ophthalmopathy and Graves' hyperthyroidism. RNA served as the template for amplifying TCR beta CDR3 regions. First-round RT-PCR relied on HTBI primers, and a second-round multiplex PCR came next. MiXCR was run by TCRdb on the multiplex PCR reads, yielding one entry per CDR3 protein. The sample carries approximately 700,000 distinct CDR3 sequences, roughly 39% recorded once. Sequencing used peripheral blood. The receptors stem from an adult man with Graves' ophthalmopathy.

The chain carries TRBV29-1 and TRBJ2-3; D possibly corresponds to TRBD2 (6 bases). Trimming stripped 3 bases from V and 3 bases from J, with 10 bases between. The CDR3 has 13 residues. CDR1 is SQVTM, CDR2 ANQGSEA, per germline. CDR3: CSVDEGRTDTQYF. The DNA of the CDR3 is TGCAGCGTTGATGAGGGGAGGACAGATACGCAGTATTTT.

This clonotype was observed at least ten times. The CDR3 loop is CASSSIEVKEKLFF. The CDR3 bases are TGTGCCAGCAGCTCAATTGAGGTGAAGGAAAAACTGTTTTTT. The chain has TRBV7-9 and TRBJ1-4; no firm D call. The germline V gene encodes CDR1 SEHNR and CDR2 FQNEAQ (reference sequence). The V and J ends lost 4 bases and 8 bases respectively, with 14 bases between them. The CDR3 contains 14 residues. The full variable domain, completed using reference TRBV7-9 and TRBJ1-4, is DTGVSQNPRHKITKRGQNVTFRCDPISEHNRLYWYRQTLGQGPEFLTYFQNEAQLEKSRLLSDRFSAERPKGSFSTLEIQRTEQGDSAMYLCASSSIEVKEKLFFGSGTQLSVL.

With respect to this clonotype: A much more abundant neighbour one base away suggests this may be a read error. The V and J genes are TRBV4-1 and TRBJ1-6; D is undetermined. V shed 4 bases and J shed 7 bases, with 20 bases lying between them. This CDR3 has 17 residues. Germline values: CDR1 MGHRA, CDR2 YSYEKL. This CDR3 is CASSRLDLNFPNSPLHF. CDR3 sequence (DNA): TGCGCCAGCAGCCGTCTCGACTTGAATTTTCCGAATTCACCCCTCCACTTT.

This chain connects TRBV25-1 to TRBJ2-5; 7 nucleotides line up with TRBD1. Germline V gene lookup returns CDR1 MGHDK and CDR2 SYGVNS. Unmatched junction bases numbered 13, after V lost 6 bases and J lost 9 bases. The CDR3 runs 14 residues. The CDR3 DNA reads TGTGCCAGCAGAGATTGGGACAGCAAGAGGGCCCAGTACTTC. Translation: CASRDWDSKRAQYF.

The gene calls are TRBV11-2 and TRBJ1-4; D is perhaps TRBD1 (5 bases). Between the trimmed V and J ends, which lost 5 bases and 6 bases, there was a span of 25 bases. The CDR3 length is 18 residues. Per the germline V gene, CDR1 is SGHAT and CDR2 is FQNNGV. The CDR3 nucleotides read TGTGCCAGCAGCCCCAGATCCCGGGGTAGGGGACTGGATGAAAAACTGTTTTTT. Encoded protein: CASSPRSRGRGLDEKLFF. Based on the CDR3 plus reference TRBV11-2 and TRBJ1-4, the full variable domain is EAGVAQSPRYKIIEKRQSVAFWCNPISGHATLYWYQQILGQGPKLLIQFQNNGVVDDSQLPKDRFSAERLKGVDSTLKIQPAKLEDSAVYLCASSPRSRGRGLDEKLFFGSGTQLSVL.

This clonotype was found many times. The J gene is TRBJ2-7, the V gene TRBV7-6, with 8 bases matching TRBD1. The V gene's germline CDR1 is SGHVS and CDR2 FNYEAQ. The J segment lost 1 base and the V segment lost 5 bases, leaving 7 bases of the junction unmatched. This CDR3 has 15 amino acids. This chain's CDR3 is CASSEGRDRSYEQYF. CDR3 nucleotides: TGTGCCAGCAGCGAAGGTCGGGACAGGTCCTACGAGCAGTACTTC.

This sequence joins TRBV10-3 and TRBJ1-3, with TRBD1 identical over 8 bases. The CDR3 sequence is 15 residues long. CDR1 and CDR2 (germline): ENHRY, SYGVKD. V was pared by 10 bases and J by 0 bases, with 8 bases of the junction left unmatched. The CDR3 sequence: CATNRGGDSGNTIYF. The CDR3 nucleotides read TGTGCCACCAACAGGGGGGGGGACTCTGGAAACACCATATATTTT.

In DNA, the CDR3 is TGCAGCGTTGCGACAGGGTTGGGCGGCTACACCTTC. Amino acids: CSVATGLGGYTF. This chain uses TRBV29-1 with TRBJ1-2; 7 bases are a match to TRBD1. The CDR3 totals 12 residues. CDR1 and CDR2 from the germline V gene are SQVTM and ANQGSEA. Trimming at V came to 4 bases and at J to 8 bases, leaving 7 bases not matched to a gene.

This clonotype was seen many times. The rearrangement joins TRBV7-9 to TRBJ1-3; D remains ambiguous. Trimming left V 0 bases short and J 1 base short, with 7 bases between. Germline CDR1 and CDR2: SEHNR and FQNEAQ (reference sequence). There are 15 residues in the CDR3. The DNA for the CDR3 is TGTGCCAGCAGCTTAGCCGGGAAATCTGGAAACACCATATATTTT. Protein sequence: CASSLAGKSGNTIYF.

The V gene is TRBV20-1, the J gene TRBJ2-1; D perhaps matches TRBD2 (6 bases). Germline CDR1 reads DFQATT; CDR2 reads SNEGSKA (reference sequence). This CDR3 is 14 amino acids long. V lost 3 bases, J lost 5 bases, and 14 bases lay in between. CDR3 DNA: TGCAGTGCTAGGCCCTCGGGACTCCACAATGAGCAGTTCTTC. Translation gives CSARPSGLHNEQFF.

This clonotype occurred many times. CDR3 amino acids: CASSSTSGRANYEQYF. As DNA, the CDR3 is TGCGCCAGCAGTTCGACTAGCGGGAGGGCAAACTACGAGCAGTACTTC. The V call is TRBV5-1, the J call TRBJ2-7; 14 bases align to TRBD2. Trimming took 5 bases from V and 3 from J; bases not matched to a gene: 7. CDR1 and CDR2 (germline): SGHRS, YFSETQ. CDR3 length: 16 amino acids.

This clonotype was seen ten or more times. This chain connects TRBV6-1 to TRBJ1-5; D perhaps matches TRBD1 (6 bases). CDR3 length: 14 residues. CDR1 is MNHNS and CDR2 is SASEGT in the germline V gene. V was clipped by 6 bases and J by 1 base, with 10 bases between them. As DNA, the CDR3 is TGTGCCAGCAGGAGAGGGGGAAGCAATCAGCCCCAGCATTTT. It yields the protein CASRRGGSNQPQHF.

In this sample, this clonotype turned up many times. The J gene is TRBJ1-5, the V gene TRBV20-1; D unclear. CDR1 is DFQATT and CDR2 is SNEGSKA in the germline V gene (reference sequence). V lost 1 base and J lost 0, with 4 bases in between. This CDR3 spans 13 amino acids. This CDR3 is CSARANSNQPQHF. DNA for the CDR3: TGCAGTGCTAGAGCAAATAGCAATCAGCCCCAGCATTTT.

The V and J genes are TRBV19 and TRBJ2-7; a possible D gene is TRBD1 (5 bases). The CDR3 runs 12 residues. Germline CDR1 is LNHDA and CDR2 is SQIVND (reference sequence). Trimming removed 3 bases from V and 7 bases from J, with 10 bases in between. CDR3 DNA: TGTGCCAGTAGTATTTGGGGCTATGAGCAGTACTTC. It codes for CASSIWGYEQYF.

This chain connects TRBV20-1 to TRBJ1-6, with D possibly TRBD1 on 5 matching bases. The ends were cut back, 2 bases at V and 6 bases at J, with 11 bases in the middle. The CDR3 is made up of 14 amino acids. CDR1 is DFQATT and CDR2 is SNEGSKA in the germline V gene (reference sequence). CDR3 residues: CSARPTEANSPLHF. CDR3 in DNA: TGCAGTGCTAGACCGACAGAGGCTAATTCACCCCTCCACTTT.